A selection of T cell receptor beta chains follows, all from one sample in a study of blood T cell repertoires in COVID-19. Profiled with immunoSEQ multiplex PCR; TCRdb holds only in-frame clones, not every one. The table has 65,000 to 95,000 clones, roughly 89% seen once. What was sequenced was peripheral blood. Receptor source: a man older than 75 with acute or convalescent COVID-19. CDR3s include the opening cysteine and the closing phenylalanine or tryptophan. The order of the fields is clone size, D gene, J gene, CDR3 length, V gene, CDR3 protein, CDR3 DNA. D genes are given only for firm matches. Clone size appears in some rows only: once, few, many, or a class for an expanded clone.

NA	NA	TRBJ1-1	15	TRBV2	CASSGLGTGNTEAFF	TGTGCCAGCAGTGGCCTGGGGACTGGGAACACTGAAGCTTTCTTT
once	TRBD1	TRBJ1-3	17	TRBV18	CASSPTGPELSGNTIYF	TGTGCCAGCTCACCGACAGGGCCCGAACTCTCTGGAAACACCATATATTTT
NA	NA	TRBJ2-1	14	TRBV7-9	CASSLGTSYNEQFF	TGTGCCAGCAGCTTAGGGACAAGTTACAATGAGCAGTTCTTC
NA	NA	TRBJ2-3	14	TRBV7-2	CASSRIAGADTQYF	TGTGCCAGCAGTCGCATAGCCGGCGCAGATACGCAGTATTTT
NA	TRBD2	TRBJ2-7	13	TRBV12-3/TRBV12-4	CASSLGLAGEQYF	TGTGCCAGCAGTTTAGGCCTAGCGGGCGAGCAGTACTTC
NA	TRBD2	TRBJ2-1	16	TRBV7-7	CASSADSGSSYNEQFF	TGTGCCAGCAGCGCCGATAGCGGGAGTTCCTACAATGAGCAGTTCTTC
NA	TRBD2	TRBJ2-7	14	TRBV6-5	CASARGDSLGEQYF	TGTGCCAGCGCCCGGGGGGACTCCCTGGGAGAGCAGTACTTC
NA	NA	TRBJ1-5	13	TRBV27	CASSFMFHQPQHF	TGTGCCAGCAGTTTTATGTTCCATCAGCCCCAGCATTTT
NA	NA	TRBJ1-3	14	TRBV2	CASRQRRGGDTIYF	TGTGCCAGCAGACAGAGAAGGGGAGGGGACACCATATATTTT
NA	NA	TRBJ2-1	14	TRBV27	CASRPGVTRNEQFF	TGTGCCAGCAGACCGGGAGTCACAAGGAATGAGCAGTTCTTC
NA	TRBD1	TRBJ2-1	16	TRBV19	CASRSLGGQRYNEQFF	TGTGCCAGTAGATCGTTAGGGGGACAGCGCTACAATGAGCAGTTCTTC
NA	NA	TRBJ1-1	14	TRBV10-3	CAISPDSLNTEAFF	TGTGCCATCAGTCCGGACAGCTTGAACACTGAAGCTTTCTTT
NA	TRBD1	TRBJ1-2	15	TRBV5-1	CASSAGQGSEGGYTF	TGCGCCAGCAGCGCCGGACAGGGTTCAGAAGGTGGCTACACCTTC
NA	NA	TRBJ1-1	17	TRBV6-1	CASSEGIGGRPNTEAFF	TGTGCCAGCAGTGAAGGAATAGGGGGTAGGCCCAACACTGAAGCTTTCTTT
NA	TRBD1	TRBJ1-1	16	TRBV18	CASSPRTGRGNTEAFF	TGTGCCAGCTCACCCCGGACAGGGAGGGGGAACACTGAAGCTTTCTTT
NA	NA	TRBJ2-3	16	TRBV11-3	CASSLGRGGSTDTQYF	TGTGCCAGCAGCTTAGGGAGGGGGGGGAGCACAGATACGCAGTATTTT
NA	TRBD1	TRBJ1-4	15	TRBV18	CASSPPQGAERKLFF	TGTGCCAGCTCACCTCCACAGGGGGCCGAGAGGAAACTGTTTTTT
NA	TRBD1	TRBJ2-7	13	TRBV19	CASSLGQGYEQYF	TGTGCCAGTAGTCTGGGACAGGGCTACGAGCAGTACTTC
NA	TRBD1	TRBJ2-2	17	TRBV5-1	CASSLERGGSGTGELFF	TGCGCCAGCAGCTTAGAGCGAGGGGGCTCGGGCACCGGGGAGCTGTTTTTT
few	NA	TRBJ2-7	11	TRBV7-9	CASSSGTEQYF	TGTGCCAGCAGTTCAGGTACCGAGCAGTACTTC
NA	NA	TRBJ1-1	13	TRBV13	CASSAGDGTEAFF	TGTGCCAGCAGCGCAGGCGACGGCACTGAAGCTTTCTTT
NA	TRBD1	TRBJ2-5	15	TRBV10-1	CASSEGTGVAETQYF	TGCGCCAGCAGTGAAGGGACAGGCGTGGCGGAGACCCAGTACTTC
NA	NA	TRBJ1-2	16	TRBV28	CASSSRTVFANYGYTF	TGTGCCAGCAGTTCTCGGACAGTTTTCGCTAACTATGGCTACACCTTC
NA	TRBD2	TRBJ2-7	14	TRBV10-2	CASGGTSGAYEQYF	TGCGCCAGCGGGGGGACTAGCGGGGCTTACGAGCAGTACTTC
once	TRBD1	TRBJ1-2	16	TRBV5-1	CASSLTGGGENYGYTF	TGCGCCAGCAGCTTGACAGGGGGAGGAGAAAACTATGGCTACACCTTC
NA	NA	TRBJ2-7	15	TRBV11-2	CASSLAGSGLYEQYF	TGTGCCAGCAGCTTAGCTGGCTCCGGACTCTACGAGCAGTACTTC
NA	NA	TRBJ1-1	13	TRBV11-2	CASSLSDNTEAFF	TGTGCCAGCAGCTTATCAGATAACACTGAAGCTTTCTTT
NA	TRBD1	TRBJ1-6	12	TRBV28	CAVQGAYSPLHF	TGTGCCGTACAGGGGGCTTATTCACCCCTCCACTTT
NA	TRBD2	TRBJ2-1	15	TRBV7-8	CASSLDGGRAREQFF	TGTGCCAGCAGCTTAGACGGCGGGAGGGCCCGTGAGCAGTTCTTC
NA	TRBD2	TRBJ2-3	15	TRBV5-6	CASRTLAGASDTQYF	TGTGCCAGCAGGACGCTAGCGGGGGCCTCAGATACGCAGTATTTT
NA	TRBD1	TRBJ1-2	15	TRBV5-6	CASSPGQGAGYGYTF	TGTGCCAGCAGCCCGGGACAGGGGGCAGGCTATGGCTACACCTTC